The clone carrying this TCR beta chain showed up many times. Its target is unknown. TCRdb reprocessed the multiplex PCR reads with MiXCR, giving one entry per CDR3 protein. The table shows around 140,000 distinct CDR3 sequences, with 30% to 35% occurring only once. The data belong to a study of breast tumors, draining lymph nodes, adjacent tissues. Study results and limitations: Tumors had less TCR diversity than lymph nodes, more than nontumor tissue. Compared with basal-like, luminal-like tumors shared significantly more repertoire with nontumor tissue.

Breast cancer patients provided tissue from their axillary draining lymph nodes. The V gene's germline CDR1 is LGHNA and CDR2 YNFKEQ. Trimming removed 0 bases at V and 6 bases at J, with 11 bases between. The CDR3 length is 14 residues. This TCR derives from a female donor with breast cancer. Some clones in this sample may be carry-over from other donors' samples. The rearrangement uses TRBV4-2 and TRBJ1-2, with D tentatively TRBD1 (5 bases). The sample taken for sequencing was axillary lymph node tissue. The CDR3 sequence is CASSQDNNRNGYTF. DNA for the CDR3: TGTGCCAGCAGCCAAGATAATAACAGGAATGGCTACACCTTC.